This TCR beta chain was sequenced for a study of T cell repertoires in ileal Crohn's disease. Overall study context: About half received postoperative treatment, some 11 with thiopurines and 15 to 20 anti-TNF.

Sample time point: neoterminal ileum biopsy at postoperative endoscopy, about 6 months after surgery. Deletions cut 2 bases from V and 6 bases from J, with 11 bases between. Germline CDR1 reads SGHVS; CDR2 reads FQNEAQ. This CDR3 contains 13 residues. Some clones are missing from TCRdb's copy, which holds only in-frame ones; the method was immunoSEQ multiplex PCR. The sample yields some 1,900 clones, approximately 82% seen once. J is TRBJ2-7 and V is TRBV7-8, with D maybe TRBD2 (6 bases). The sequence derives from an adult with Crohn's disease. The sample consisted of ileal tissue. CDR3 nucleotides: TGTGCCAGCAGCTTACCGGGGGTGGGCGAGCAGTACTTC. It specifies CASSLPGVGEQYF.